The clone carrying this T cell receptor beta chain occurred many times. What it binds is unknown. J gave up 3 bases and V 5 bases, and 11 bases lay outside the gene matches. There are 17 residues in the CDR3. This entry comes from a study of T cell repertoires in cytomegalovirus infection. In the study overall: Peptides in the study included HLA-C-restricted and HLA-B-restricted CMV epitopes. Public TCR beta signatures marked donors with CMV infection and the matching HLA. Study-wide results and caveats: Accumulated public TCR beta family frequency recognized individuals carrying CMV together with the relevant HLA. CMV-specific HLA-C-restricted TCR beta clonotypes dominated the ex vivo response.

TCRdb re-called the reads through MiXCR, storing one row per CDR3 protein. The sample contains around 900,000 distinct CDR3 sequences, around a third of which appear only once. Specimen: cultured CD8+ T cells from PBMCs, collected from culture after CMV antigen stimulation. This TCR was sampled from a human donor in good health (CMV status not recorded). Some clones in this sample may be carry-over from other donors' samples. V usage is TRBV12-3 or TRBV12-4 and J usage is TRBJ2-5, with TRBD2 identical over 11 bases. The CDR3 loop reads CASSASGGTSTKETQYF. CDR3 nucleotides: TGTGCCAGCAGTGCTAGCGGGGGGACCTCAACTAAAGAGACCCAGTACTTC.